These 2 T cell receptor beta chains came from one sample sequenced in a study of response to subunit inactivated influenza vaccine. TCRdb reprocessed the RT-PCR reads via MiXCR and lists one record per CDR3 protein. The sample yields some 640,000 distinct CDR3 sequences, roughly 13% seen once. The specimen comprised PBMCs from blood, sampled roughly 2 weeks before vaccination. The receptors derive from a middle-aged man who received an inactivated influenza vaccine.

This chain joins TRBV11-1 and TRBJ2-1, with TRBD2 matching over 10 bases. The CDR3 is made up of 20 amino acids. The V gene's germline CDR1 is SGHAT and CDR2 FQDESV (reference sequence). V gave up 5 bases and J gave up 8 bases; unmatched junction bases: 24. In DNA, the CDR3 is TGTGCCAGCAGCCGCTTTCTCGGCACGTTAAAGCGGGAGGGCCTCCATGAGCAGTTCTTC. The encoded protein is CASSRFLGTLKREGLHEQFF.

The chain is built from TRBV5-1 and TRBJ2-1; 7 nucleotides align to TRBD1. The germline gives CDR1 SGHRS, CDR2 YFSETQ. V shed 4 bases and J 3 bases; nucleotides not matched to a gene: 7. CDR3 length equals 15 residues. CDR3 nucleotides: TGCGCCAGCAGCCCCTCAGGACAGGACTACAATGAGCAGTTCTTC. Translating gives CASSPSGQDYNEQFF.